Listed below are T cell receptor beta chains from one sample, sequenced in a study of identifying expanded T cells in peripheral blood. TCRdb's table, derived via immunoSEQ multiplex PCR, lists solely in-frame clones and lacks some. The sample lists tens of thousands of clones, around nine tenths occurring once. The specimen was blood. Source of these receptors: a person aged 18 to 75 in good health. CDR3s include the opening cysteine and the closing phenylalanine or tryptophan. The D gene is left open where the match is weak. Not all rows give a size; the values are once, few, many and, for expanded clones, a class.

D gene,clone size,V gene,J gene,CDR3 protein,CDR3 DNA
NA,once,TRBV5-6,TRBJ2-3,CASSPFPWRGRSTDTQYF,TGTGCCAGCAGCCCCTTCCCTTGGAGGGGGAGGAGCACAGATACGCAGTATTTT
NA,NA,TRBV7-2,TRBJ2-2,CASTQSFSTGELFF,TGTGCCAGCACCCAGTCTTTTTCCACCGGGGAGCTGTTTTTT
NA,few,TRBV27,TRBJ1-2,CASRPTGTSKGYTF,TGTGCCAGCAGACCAACCGGGACCTCGAAGGGCTACACCTTC
NA,NA,TRBV7-2,TRBJ2-4,CASSLDYGSSIQYF,TGTGCCAGCAGCTTAGATTACGGATCTAGCATTCAGTACTTC
NA,NA,TRBV10-3,TRBJ1-2,CAINTLGANYGYTF,TGTGCCATCAACACGTTAGGAGCTAACTATGGCTACACCTTC
TRBD2,NA,TRBV5-4,TRBJ2-5,CASSLGMGFSGTSETQYF,TGTGCCAGCAGCTTGGGCATGGGGTTTAGCGGGACCTCGGAGACCCAGTACTTC
NA,NA,TRBV29-1,TRBJ1-2,CSVEDRQAPLDTF,TGCAGCGTTGAAGATCGACAGGCTCCTTTGGACACCTTC
NA,once,TRBV18,TRBJ2-7,CASSPVTGTAFEQYF,TGTGCCAGCTCACCCGTGACCGGGACTGCATTCGAGCAGTACTTC
NA,NA,TRBV10-3,TRBJ2-1,CAISEGLATYNEQFF,TGTGCCATCAGTGAGGGGCTAGCAACCTACAATGAGCAGTTCTTC
NA,NA,TRBV9,TRBJ2-4,CASSRTPLSDIQYF,TGTGCCAGCAGCAGAACTCCCCTCTCCGACATTCAGTACTTC
TRBD1,NA,TRBV6-6,TRBJ2-7,CASQGVSYEQYF,TGTGCCAGCCAGGGGGTAAGCTACGAGCAGTACTTC
TRBD1,few,TRBV9,TRBJ1-6,CASSATGEDSPLHF,TGTGCCAGCAGCGCGACAGGGGAGGATTCACCCCTCCACTTT
NA,NA,TRBV6-5,TRBJ2-7,CASSQVVREQYF,TGTGCCAGCAGTCAGGTTGTGAGGGAGCAGTACTTC
TRBD1,NA,TRBV5-6,TRBJ1-5,CASSLGQGGQPQHF,TGTGCCAGCAGCCTGGGACAGGGTGGCCAGCCCCAGCATTTT
NA,NA,TRBV2,TRBJ2-5,CASIGGTGSQTQYF,TGTGCCAGCATCGGTGGAACGGGAAGTCAGACCCAGTACTTC
TRBD1,once,TRBV5-4,TRBJ2-1,CASSRDRGGEQFF,TGTGCCAGCAGCCGGGACAGGGGTGGTGAGCAGTTCTTC